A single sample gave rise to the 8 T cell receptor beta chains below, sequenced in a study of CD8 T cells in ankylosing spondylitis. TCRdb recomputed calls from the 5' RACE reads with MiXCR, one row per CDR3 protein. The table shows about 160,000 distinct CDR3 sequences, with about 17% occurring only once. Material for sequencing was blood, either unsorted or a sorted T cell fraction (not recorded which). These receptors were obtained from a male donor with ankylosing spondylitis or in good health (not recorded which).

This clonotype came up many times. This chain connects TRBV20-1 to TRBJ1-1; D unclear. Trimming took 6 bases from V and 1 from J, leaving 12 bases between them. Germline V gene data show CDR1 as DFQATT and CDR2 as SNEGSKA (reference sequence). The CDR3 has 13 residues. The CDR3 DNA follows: TGCAGTGCCCCCAGACTCCGGAACACTGAAGCTTTCTTT. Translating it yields CSAPRLRNTEAFF.

CDR3 in amino acids: CASSLLPGYEKLFF. CDR3 coding DNA: TGTGCCAGCAGTTTACTCCCGGGATACGAAAAACTGTTTTTT. The chain couples TRBV28 to TRBJ1-4; D gene ambiguous. V lost 2 bases to trimming and J lost 8 bases, with 12 bases between them. Germline V gives CDR1 MDHEN, CDR2 SYDVKM. The CDR3 runs 14 residues.

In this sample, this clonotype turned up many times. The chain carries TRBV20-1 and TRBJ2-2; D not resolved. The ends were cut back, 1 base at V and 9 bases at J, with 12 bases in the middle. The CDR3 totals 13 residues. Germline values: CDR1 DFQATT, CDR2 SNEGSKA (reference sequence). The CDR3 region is CSARALTVRELFF. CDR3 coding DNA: TGCAGTGCTAGAGCCCTAACCGTCCGGGAGCTGTTTTTT.

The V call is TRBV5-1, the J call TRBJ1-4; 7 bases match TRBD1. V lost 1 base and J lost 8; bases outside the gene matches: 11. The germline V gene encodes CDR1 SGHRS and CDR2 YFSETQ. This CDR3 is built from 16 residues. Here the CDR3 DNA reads TGCGCCAGCAGCTTGTCCGCGACAGGGACAGTAGAAAAACTGTTTTTT. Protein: CASSLSATGTVEKLFF. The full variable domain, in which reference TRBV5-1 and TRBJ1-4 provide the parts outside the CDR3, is KAGVTQTPRYLIKTRGQQVTLSCSPISGHRSVSWYQQTPGQGLQFLFEYFSETQRNKGNFPGRFSGRQFSNSRSEMNVSTLELGDSALYLCASSLSATGTVEKLFFGSGTQLSVL.

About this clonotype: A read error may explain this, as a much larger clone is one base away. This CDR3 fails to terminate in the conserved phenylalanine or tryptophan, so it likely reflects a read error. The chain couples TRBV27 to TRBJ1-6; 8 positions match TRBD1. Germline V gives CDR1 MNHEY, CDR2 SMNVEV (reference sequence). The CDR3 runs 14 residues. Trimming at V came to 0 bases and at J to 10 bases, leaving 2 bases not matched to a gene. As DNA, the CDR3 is TGTGCCAGCAGTTTATCCAGGGGGCCATCACCCCTCCACTTA. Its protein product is CASSLSRGPSPLHL.

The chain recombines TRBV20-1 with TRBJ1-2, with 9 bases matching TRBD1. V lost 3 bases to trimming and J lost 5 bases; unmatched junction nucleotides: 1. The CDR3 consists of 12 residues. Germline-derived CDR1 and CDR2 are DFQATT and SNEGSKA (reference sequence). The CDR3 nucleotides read TGCAGTGCTAGGGGACAGGGATATGGCTACACCTTC. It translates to CSARGQGYGYTF.

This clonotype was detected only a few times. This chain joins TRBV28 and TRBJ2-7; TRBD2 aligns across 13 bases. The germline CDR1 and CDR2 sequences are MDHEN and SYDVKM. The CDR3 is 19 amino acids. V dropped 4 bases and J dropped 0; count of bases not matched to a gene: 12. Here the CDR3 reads CASSSSNGLAGVNSYEQYF. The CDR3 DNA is TGTGCCAGCAGTTCGTCGAATGGACTAGCGGGGGTGAACTCCTACGAGCAGTACTTC.

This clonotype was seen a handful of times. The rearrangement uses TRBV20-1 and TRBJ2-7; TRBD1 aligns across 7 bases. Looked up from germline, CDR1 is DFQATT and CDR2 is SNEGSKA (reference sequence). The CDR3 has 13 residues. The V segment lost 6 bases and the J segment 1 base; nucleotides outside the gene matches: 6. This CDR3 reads CSAWTGTSYEQYF. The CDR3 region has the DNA TGCAGTGCGTGGACAGGAACTTCCTACGAGCAGTACTTC.